This TCR beta chain was captured in a study of T cells in tuberculosis. V was pared by 7 bases and J by 3 bases, with 5 bases of the junction left unmatched. The CDR3 sequence is 14 residues long. Germline V lookup: CDR1 SGHRS, CDR2 YFSETQ. Described time point: new active TB diagnosis, blood taken before or within 7 days of starting treatment. Here immunoSEQ multiplex PCR was the method, and the copy in TCRdb shows in-frame clones only, minus some. The sample records around 30,000 clones, about 91% being singletons. The chain is built from TRBV5-1 and TRBJ2-3; 10 nucleotides match TRBD1. Sequencing was performed on PBMCs, taken at tuberculosis diagnosis. This receptor was identified in an adult with tuberculosis. CDR3 bases: TGCGCCAGCCACCAGGGACAGGGGACAGATACGCAGTATTTT. Translated, it gives CASHQGQGTDTQYF.